The T cell receptor (beta chain) under discussion was sequenced for a study of T-cell reconstitution after alpha-beta-depleted transplantation in children. The germline gives CDR1 MNHEY, CDR2 SMNVEV (reference sequence). The CDR3 sequence is 15 residues long. V shed 2 bases and J shed 2 bases, with 13 bases lying between them. The table lists this clonotype with a few counts. Its antigen is not known. Overall study findings and caveats: Several hundred expanded graft clones reportedly were the source of alpha-beta T cells about two months after transplant.

TCRbeta library construction was performed incorporating unique molecular identifiers. TCRdb reprocessed the PCR reads with MiXCR, giving one entry per CDR3 protein. The sample has hundreds of thousands of distinct CDR3 sequences, roughly 12% seen once. The chain links TRBV27 to TRBJ2-7, with TRBD1 as a possible D gene (6 bases). The origin of this receptor is a male patient aged 2-9 years who had a stem cell transplant for chronic granulomatous disease, so the T cells may come from the graft donor. The sequences come from peripheral blood, collected 180 days after TCRalphabeta/CD19-depleted stem cell transplant. CDR3 in DNA: TGTGCCAGCAGTTTAAGTCAGGGGCTTGCCTACGAGCAGTACTTC. It translates to CASSLSQGLAYEQYF.